This TCR beta chain appears in the sequencing data of a study of blood T cell repertoires in COVID-19. Study information: Acute-phase and convalescent COVID-19 samples originated in the United States, Italy and Spain. PBMCs, B-cell-depleted T cells, or T cells were the source of the cDNA or gDNA that made up the material.

Assignment of participants to cohorts was predicated upon participant-reported clinical history. This clone has just one count. This CDR3 has 12 amino acids. Germline V gives CDR1 GTSNPN, CDR2 SVGIG (reference sequence). The V gene end was trimmed by 5 bases and the J gene end by 9 bases; junction bases not matched to a gene: 3. The authors' processing: Estimated nucleated cell counts came from reference gene primer amplification. The table came from immunoSEQ multiplex PCR; TCRdb's copy has only in-frame clones and leaves some out. V, J and clone size reflect that table, while D and trimming were determined from the DNA. The sample yields about 82,000 clones, around 89% seen once.

The chain is built from TRBV30 and TRBJ2-1; 11 bases match TRBD2. This receptor was obtained from a woman aged 50 to 60 with acute COVID-19. Sequenced sample: PBMCs or T cells enriched from blood (not recorded which). The CDR3, as DNA: TGTGCCTGGGGAACTAGCGGGAGTGAGCAGTTCTTC. This encodes CAWGTSGSEQFF.